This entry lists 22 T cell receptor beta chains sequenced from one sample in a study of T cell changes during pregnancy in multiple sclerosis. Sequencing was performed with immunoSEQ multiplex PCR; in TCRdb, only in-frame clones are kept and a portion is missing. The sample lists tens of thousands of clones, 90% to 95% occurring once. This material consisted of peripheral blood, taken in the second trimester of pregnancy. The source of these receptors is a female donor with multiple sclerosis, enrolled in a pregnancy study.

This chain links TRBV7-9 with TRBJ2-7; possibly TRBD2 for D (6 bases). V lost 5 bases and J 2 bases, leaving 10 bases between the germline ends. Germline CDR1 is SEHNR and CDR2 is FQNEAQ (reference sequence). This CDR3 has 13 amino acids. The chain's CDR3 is CASSPRETYEQYF. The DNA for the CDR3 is TGTGCCAGCAGCCCTCGGGAGACCTACGAGCAGTACTTC.

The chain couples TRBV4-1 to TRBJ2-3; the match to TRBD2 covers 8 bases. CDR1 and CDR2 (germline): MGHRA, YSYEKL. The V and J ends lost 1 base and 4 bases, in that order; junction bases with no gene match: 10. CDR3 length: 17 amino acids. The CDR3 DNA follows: TGCGCCAGCAGCCAAGTGGTAGTTCGGGGGGGGGCAGATACGCAGTATTTT. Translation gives CASSQVVVRGGADTQYF.

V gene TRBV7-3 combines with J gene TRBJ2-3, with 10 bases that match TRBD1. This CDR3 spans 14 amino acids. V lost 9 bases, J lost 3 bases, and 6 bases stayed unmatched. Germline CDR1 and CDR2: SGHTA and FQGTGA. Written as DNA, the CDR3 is TGTGCCAGTAGGCGGGACAGGGGTACAGATACGCAGTATTTT. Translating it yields CASRRDRGTDTQYF.

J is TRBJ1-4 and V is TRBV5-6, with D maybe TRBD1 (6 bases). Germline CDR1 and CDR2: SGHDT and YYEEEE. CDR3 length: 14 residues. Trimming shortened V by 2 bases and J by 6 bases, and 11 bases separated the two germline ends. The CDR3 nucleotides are TGTGCCAGCAGCTTCGACAGGTGGGATGAAAAACTGTTTTTT. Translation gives CASSFDRWDEKLFF.

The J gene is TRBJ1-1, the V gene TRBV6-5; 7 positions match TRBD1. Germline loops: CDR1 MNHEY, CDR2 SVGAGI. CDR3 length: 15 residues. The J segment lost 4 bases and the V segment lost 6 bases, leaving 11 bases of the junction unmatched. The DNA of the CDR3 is TGTGCCAGCAGCTACGGGTCAACAGGGGTCACTGAAGCTTTCTTT. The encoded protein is CASSYGSTGVTEAFF.

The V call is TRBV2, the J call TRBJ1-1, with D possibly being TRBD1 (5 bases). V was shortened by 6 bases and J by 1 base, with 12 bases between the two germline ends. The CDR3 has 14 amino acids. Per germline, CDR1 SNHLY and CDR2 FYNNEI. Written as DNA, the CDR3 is TGTGCCAGCAGGTCCATGGGGGGGAACACTGAAGCTTTCTTT. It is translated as CASRSMGGNTEAFF.

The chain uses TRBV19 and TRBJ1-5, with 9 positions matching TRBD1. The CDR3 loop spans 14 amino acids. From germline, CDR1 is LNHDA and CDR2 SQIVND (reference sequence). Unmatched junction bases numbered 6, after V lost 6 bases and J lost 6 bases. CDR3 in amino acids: CASRTGTGPQPQHF. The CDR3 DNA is TGTGCCAGTAGGACCGGGACAGGGCCTCAGCCCCAGCATTTT.

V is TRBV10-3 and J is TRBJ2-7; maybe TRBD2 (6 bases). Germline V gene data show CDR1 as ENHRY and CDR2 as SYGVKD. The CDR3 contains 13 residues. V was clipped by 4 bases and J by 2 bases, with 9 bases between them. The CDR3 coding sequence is TGTGCCATCAGTGTCGGCGGGGCCTACGAGCAGTACTTC. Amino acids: CAISVGGAYEQYF.

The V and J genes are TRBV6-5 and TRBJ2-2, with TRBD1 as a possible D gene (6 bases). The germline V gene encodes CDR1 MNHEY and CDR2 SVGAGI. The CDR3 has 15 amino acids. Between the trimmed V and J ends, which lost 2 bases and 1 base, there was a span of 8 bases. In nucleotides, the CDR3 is TGTGCCAGCAGTTACGGGACATGGAACACCGGGGAGCTGTTTTTT. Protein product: CASSYGTWNTGELFF.

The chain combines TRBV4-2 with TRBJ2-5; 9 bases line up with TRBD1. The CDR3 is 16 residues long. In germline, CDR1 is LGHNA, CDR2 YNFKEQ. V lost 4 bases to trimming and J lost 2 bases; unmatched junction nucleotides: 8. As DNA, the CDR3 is TGTGCCAGCAGCCTAGGTGGACAGGGGACACAAGAGACCCAGTACTTC. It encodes CASSLGGQGTQETQYF.

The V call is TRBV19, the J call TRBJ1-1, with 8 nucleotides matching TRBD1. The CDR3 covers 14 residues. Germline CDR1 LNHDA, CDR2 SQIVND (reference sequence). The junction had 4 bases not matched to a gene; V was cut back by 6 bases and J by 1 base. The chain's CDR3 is CASRGQARNTEAFF. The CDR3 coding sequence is TGTGCCAGTAGGGGACAGGCAAGGAACACTGAAGCTTTCTTT. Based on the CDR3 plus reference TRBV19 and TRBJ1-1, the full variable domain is DGGITQSPKYLFRKEGQNVTLSCEQNLNHDAMYWYRQDPGQGLRLIYYSQIVNDFQKGDIAEGYSVSREKKESFPLTVTSAQKNPTAFYLCASRGQARNTEAFFGQGTRLTVV.

The CDR3 region has the DNA TGTGCCAGCAGCCAGGGGACAGGGGATCAGCCCCAGCATTTT. This sequence encodes CASSQGTGDQPQHF. The chain links TRBV4-2 to TRBJ1-5, with 10 bases lining up with TRBD1. J gave up 5 bases and V 3 bases, and 1 base lay outside the gene matches. This CDR3 is built from 14 residues. Germline V gene data show CDR1 as LGHNA and CDR2 as YNFKEQ.

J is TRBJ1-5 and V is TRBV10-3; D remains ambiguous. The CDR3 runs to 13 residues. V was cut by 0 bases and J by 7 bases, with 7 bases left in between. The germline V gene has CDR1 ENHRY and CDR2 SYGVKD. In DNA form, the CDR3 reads TGTGCCATCAGTGAGTCTTCCGGGCAGCCCCAGCATTTT. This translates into CAISESSGQPQHF.

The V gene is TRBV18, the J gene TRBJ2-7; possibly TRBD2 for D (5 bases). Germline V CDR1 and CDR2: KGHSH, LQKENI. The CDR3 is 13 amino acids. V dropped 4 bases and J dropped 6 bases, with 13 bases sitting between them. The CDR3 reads CASSLLPEGEQYF. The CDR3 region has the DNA TGTGCCAGCTCACTCCTACCCGAGGGCGAGCAGTACTTC.

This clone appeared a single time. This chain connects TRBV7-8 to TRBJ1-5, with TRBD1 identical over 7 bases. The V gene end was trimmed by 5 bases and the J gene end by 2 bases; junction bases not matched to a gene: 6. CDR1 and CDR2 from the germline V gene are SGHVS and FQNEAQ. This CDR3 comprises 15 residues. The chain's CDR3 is CASSPGDSRNQPQHF. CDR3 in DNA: TGTGCCAGCAGCCCAGGGGACAGTCGCAATCAGCCCCAGCATTTT.

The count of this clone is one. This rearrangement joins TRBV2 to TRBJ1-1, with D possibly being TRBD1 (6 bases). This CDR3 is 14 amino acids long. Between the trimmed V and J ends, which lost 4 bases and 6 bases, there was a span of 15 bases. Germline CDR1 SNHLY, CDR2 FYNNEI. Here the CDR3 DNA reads TGTGCCAGCAGTGTTGGGGGCCCTTGGGCTGAAGCTTTCTTT. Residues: CASSVGGPWAEAFF.

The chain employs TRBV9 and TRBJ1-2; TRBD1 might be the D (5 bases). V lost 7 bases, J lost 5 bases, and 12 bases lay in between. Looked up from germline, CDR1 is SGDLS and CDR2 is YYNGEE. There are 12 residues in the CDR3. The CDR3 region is CASGEEGYGYTF. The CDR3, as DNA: TGTGCCAGCGGGGAGGAGGGGTATGGCTACACCTTC. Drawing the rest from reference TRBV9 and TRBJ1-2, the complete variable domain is DSGVTQTPKHLITATGQRVTLRCSPRSGDLSVYWYQQSLDQGLQFLIQYYNGEERAKGNILERFSAQQFPDLHSELNLSSLELGDSALYFCASGEEGYGYTFGSGTRLTVV.

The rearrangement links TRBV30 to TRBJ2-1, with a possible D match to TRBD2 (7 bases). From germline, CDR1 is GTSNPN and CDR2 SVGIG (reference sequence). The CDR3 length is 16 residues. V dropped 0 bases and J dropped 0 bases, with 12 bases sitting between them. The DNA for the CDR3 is TGTGCCTGGAGTGTGCGGGGGCGCCTCTCCTACAATGAGCAGTTCTTC. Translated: CAWSVRGRLSYNEQFF.

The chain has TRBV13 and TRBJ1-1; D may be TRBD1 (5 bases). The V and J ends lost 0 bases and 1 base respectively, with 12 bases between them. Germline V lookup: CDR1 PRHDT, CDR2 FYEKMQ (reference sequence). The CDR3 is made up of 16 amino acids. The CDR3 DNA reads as TGTGCCAGCAGCTTAGGGGCTCTCAGGGCGAACACTGAAGCTTTCTTT. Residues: CASSLGALRANTEAFF.

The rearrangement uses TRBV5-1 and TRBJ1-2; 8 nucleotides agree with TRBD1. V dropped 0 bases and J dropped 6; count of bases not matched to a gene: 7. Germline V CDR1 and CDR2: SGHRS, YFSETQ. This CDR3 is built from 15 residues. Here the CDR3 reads CASSLVPDRGNGYTF. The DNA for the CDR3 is TGCGCCAGCAGCTTGGTACCCGACAGGGGAAATGGCTACACCTTC.

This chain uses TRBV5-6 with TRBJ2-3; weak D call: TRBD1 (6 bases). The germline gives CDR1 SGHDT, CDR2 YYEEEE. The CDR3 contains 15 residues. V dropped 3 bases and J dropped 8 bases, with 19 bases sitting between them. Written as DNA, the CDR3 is TGTGCCAGCAGCTGGGGCAGGGGCCAAGGGGGTACGCAGTATTTT. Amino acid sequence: CASSWGRGQGGTQYF.

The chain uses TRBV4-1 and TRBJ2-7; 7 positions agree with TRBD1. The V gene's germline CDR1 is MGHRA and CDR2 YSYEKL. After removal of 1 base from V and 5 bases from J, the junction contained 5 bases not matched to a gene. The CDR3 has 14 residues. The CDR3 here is CASSQGQGIDEQYF. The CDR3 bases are TGCGCCAGCAGCCAAGGACAGGGCATTGACGAGCAGTACTTC.